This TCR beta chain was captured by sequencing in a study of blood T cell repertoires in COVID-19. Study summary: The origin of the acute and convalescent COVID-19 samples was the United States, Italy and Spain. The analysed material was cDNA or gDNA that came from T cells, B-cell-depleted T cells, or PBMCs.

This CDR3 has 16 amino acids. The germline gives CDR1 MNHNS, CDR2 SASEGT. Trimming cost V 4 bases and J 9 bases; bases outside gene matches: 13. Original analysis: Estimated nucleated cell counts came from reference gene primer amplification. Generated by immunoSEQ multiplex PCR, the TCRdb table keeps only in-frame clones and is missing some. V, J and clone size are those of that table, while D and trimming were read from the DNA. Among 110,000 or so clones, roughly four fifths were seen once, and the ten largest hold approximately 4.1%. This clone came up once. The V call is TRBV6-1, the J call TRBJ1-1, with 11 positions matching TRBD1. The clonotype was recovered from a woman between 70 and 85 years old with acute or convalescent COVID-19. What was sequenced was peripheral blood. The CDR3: CASSGRTGGAFSKAFF. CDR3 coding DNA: TGTGCCAGCAGTGGAAGGACAGGGGGCGCATTTTCGAAAGCTTTCTTT.